This TCR beta chain was identified during a study of T cell responses to AZD1222 COVID-19 vaccine. Here immunoSEQ multiplex PCR was the method, and the copy in TCRdb shows in-frame clones only, minus some. Of around 160,000 clones in the sample, roughly nine tenths are singletons; the top ten hold 5.1%. CDR1 and CDR2 (germline): MDHEN, SYDVKM. This CDR3 comprises 14 residues. Trimming pared 6 bases from V and 2 bases from J, leaving 13 bases between. As to this clone: What it recognizes is unknown.

Overall study findings and caveats: The CD4 TCRs associated with vaccination extended across spike and predominated at 160-218 and 743-854. Of the AZD1222 recipients, only 5 to 7 were seropositive at baseline.

This receptor was taken from an adult in good health. Sequencing was performed on peripheral blood, taken on day 0 of AZD1222 vaccination. The genes are TRBV28 and TRBJ1-1; no definite D call. CDR3 coding DNA: TGTGCCAGCAGCTCCGAGAGACTAAACACTGAAGCTTTCTTT. Translating gives CASSSERLNTEAFF.